This T cell receptor beta chain was sequenced in a study of human T cells and chemical hapten exposure. Study-level background: Enrolled patients were predominantly female and had alopecia areata, totalis or universalis.

TCRdb fed the RACE reads into MiXCR, producing one record per CDR3 protein. This sample carries 150,000 to 200,000 distinct CDR3 sequences, around a quarter of them seen once, and the ten largest clones take about 2.1%. This clonotype has just a few counts. Sample time point: patch test 3, about 24 weeks after DPC sensitization. Treatment denoted: therapeutic diphenylcyclopropenone sensitization with weekly scalp DPC. The sequences come from whole blood, collected in connection with sensitization to the hapten diphenylcyclopropenone (DPC). The sequence was obtained from a woman in her late teens or twenties with alopecia areata. Some clones in this sample may be carry-over from other donors' samples.

For the CDR3, the DNA is TGCGCCAGCAGCCCGCCCGATAATTCACCCCTCCACTTT. Translation gives CASSPPDNSPLHF. V gene TRBV5-1 combines with J gene TRBJ1-6; D is uncertain. The V gene lost 4 bases and the J gene lost 5 bases, with 7 bases spanning the gap. CDR3 length equals 13 residues. The germline CDR1 and CDR2 sequences are SGHRS and YFSETQ.